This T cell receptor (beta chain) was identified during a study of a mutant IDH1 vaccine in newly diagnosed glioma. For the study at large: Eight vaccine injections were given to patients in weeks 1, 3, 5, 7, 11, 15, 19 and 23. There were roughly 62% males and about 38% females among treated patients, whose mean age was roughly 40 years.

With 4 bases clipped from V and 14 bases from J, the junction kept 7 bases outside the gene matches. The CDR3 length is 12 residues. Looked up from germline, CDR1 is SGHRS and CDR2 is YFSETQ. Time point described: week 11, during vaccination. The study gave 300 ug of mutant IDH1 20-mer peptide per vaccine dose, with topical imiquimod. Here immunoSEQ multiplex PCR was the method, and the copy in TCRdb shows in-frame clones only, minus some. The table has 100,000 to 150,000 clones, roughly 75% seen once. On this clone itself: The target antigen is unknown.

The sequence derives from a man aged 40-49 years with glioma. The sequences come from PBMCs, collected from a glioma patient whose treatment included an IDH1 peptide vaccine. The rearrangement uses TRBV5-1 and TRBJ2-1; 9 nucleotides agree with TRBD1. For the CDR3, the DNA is TGCGCCAGCAGCCTGGCCCGGGACAGGGAGTTCTTC. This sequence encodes CASSLARDREFF.